Listed here are 18 T cell receptor beta chains from one sample, sequenced in a study of cytomegalovirus exposure and HLA in healthy donors. The PCR was carried out with 60 Vbeta primers and 13 Jbeta primers. The protocol was immunoSEQ multiplex PCR, while the TCRdb copy is restricted to in-frame clones and leaves out a portion. The repertoire holds roughly 190,000 clones, with around 80% as singletons. The material sequenced was PBMCs. Every receptor here comes from a man aged 40-49 years in good health and CMV-seropositive.

The rearrangement links TRBV5-1 to TRBJ2-5; the match to TRBD2 covers 10 bases. The DNA end lines up better with TRBJ2-7; the J call may be wrong. The germline V gene encodes CDR1 SGHRS and CDR2 YFSETQ. CDR3 length: 16 amino acids. The CDR3 is CASSFGLAALGHEQYF. As DNA, the CDR3 is TGCGCCAGCAGCTTCGGACTAGCGGCCCTGGGGCACGAGCAGTACTTC.

The V and J genes are TRBV25-1 and TRBJ2-1; D is unresolved. V was pared by 1 base and J by 8 bases, with 12 bases between. The germline CDR1 and CDR2 sequences are MGHDK and SYGVNS. The CDR3 is 14 residues long. The CDR3 sequence: CASSESSLSDEQFF. In DNA form, the CDR3 reads TGTGCCAGCAGTGAATCCTCCCTGAGCGATGAGCAGTTCTTC.

The chain couples TRBV2 to TRBJ1-1; no clear D gene. CDR1 SNHLY and CDR2 FYNNEI come from the germline V gene. Trimming shortened V by 5 bases and J by 1 base, and 8 bases separated the two germline ends. The CDR3 consists of 13 residues. Here the CDR3 DNA reads TGTGCCAGCAGTACCACAGCGAACACTGAAGCTTTCTTT. Translation: CASSTTANTEAFF.

The chain couples TRBV10-1 to TRBJ1-1; D gene uncertain. This CDR3 has 14 amino acids. The V end was cut by 5 bases, the J end by 5 bases, with 15 bases between. The germline CDR1 and CDR2 sequences are WNHNN and SYGVQD (reference sequence). The CDR3 region is CASSTGSAGTEAFF. The CDR3 DNA reads as TGCGCCAGCAGTACGGGTTCCGCGGGGACTGAAGCTTTCTTT.

The sample holds one count of this clone. The chain recombines TRBV7-3 with TRBJ2-1; D ambiguous. CDR1 is SGHTA and CDR2 is FQGTGA in the germline V gene. Trimming left V 1 base short and J 0 bases short, with 10 bases between. This CDR3 spans 16 amino acids. The CDR3 loop reads CASSLIPRNSYNEQFF. The CDR3 DNA follows: TGTGCCAGCAGCTTAATCCCCAGAAACTCCTACAATGAGCAGTTCTTC.

The table lists this clone with a count of one. V and J are TRBV5-5 and TRBJ1-2; maybe TRBD1 (5 bases). Germline CDR1 and CDR2: SGHKS and YYEKEE (reference sequence). This CDR3 is 14 amino acids long. Trimming left V 4 bases short and J 8 bases short, with 18 bases between. The CDR3 nucleotides are TGTGCCAGCAGCGGAACGACAGTCCAGAGAGGCTACACCTTC. Its translation: CASSGTTVQRGYTF. The full variable domain, rest sourced from reference TRBV5-5 and TRBJ1-2, is DAGVTQSPTHLIKTRGQQVTLRCSPISGHKSVSWYQQVLGQGPQFIFQYYEKEERGRGNFPDRFSARQFPNYSSELNVNALLLGDSALYLCASSGTTVQRGYTFGSGTRLTVV.

The chain links TRBV6-1 to TRBJ1-5; D ambiguous. V was clipped by 5 bases and J by 1 base, with 9 bases between them. This CDR3 is built from 14 residues. Germline CDR1 and CDR2: MNHNS and SASEGT. CDR3 sequence (DNA): TGTGCCAGCAGTCCCACCGGGAGCAATCAGCCCCAGCATTTT. As protein: CASSPTGSNQPQHF.

The chain links TRBV30 to TRBJ1-2, with 9 bases aligning to TRBD1. This CDR3 spans 15 amino acids. The germline V gene has CDR1 GTSNPN and CDR2 SVGIG (reference sequence). After removal of 5 bases from V and 2 bases from J, the junction contained 9 bases not matched to a gene. For the CDR3, the DNA is TGTGCCTGGGCCCGGGACAGGGCTTCCAACTATGGCTACACCTTC. This translates into CAWARDRASNYGYTF. Full variable domain (remainder filled in from reference TRBV30 and TRBJ1-2): SQTIHQWPATLVQPVGSPLSLECTVEGTSNPNLYWYRQAAGRGLQLLFYSVGIGQISSEVPQNLSASRPQDRQFILSSKKLLLSDSGFYLCAWARDRASNYGYTFGSGTRLTVV.

The count of this clone is one. V usage is TRBV6-6 and J usage is TRBJ2-5, with D maybe TRBD1 (5 bases). This CDR3 is 14 amino acids long. Germline assignment: CDR1 MNHNY and CDR2 SVGAGI (reference sequence). Trimming left V 8 bases short and J 5 bases short, with 18 bases between. Here the CDR3 reads CASRVPGAMETQYF. The DNA of the CDR3 is TGTGCCAGCCGCGTTCCTGGGGCTATGGAGACCCAGTACTTC.

The chain carries TRBV2 and TRBJ2-1; TRBD2 aligns across 8 bases. The germline CDR1 and CDR2 sequences are SNHLY and FYNNEI. V was pared by 3 bases and J by 8 bases, with 9 bases of the junction left unmatched. The CDR3 is 15 residues long. The DNA for the CDR3 is TGTGCCAGCAGTGACGAGCGGGGGCGTGGGGATGAGCAGTTCTTC. Protein: CASSDERGRGDEQFF.

The V gene is TRBV7-9, the J gene TRBJ2-7; D may be TRBD2 (5 bases). Germline V gene data show CDR1 as SEHNR and CDR2 as FQNEAQ (reference sequence). There are 15 residues in the CDR3. V lost 5 bases and J lost 3, with 17 bases in between. CDR3 protein: CASSPDSHLLYEQYF. CDR3 bases: TGTGCCAGCAGCCCGGACTCCCATTTACTCTACGAGCAGTACTTC.

The CDR3 sequence is CASSLIGDAEAFF. CDR3 coding DNA: TGTGCCAGCAGCTTGATTGGAGACGCTGAAGCTTTCTTT. The V and J genes are TRBV5-6 and TRBJ1-1; D is unclear. Per germline, CDR1 SGHDT and CDR2 YYEEEE. The CDR3 has 13 amino acids. Trimming took 1 base from V and 6 from J, leaving 10 bases between them.

Of note for this clone: The junction departs from germline at one end; a sequencing error may be responsible. The CDR3 spells CSSTPGLAFYEQYF. The CDR3 region has the DNA TGTTCCAGCACCCCGGGACTAGCGTTCTACGAGCAGTACTTC. The V gene is TRBV7-9, the J gene TRBJ2-7; 10 bases are a match to TRBD2. CDR3 length: 14 amino acids. Germline loops: CDR1 SEHNR, CDR2 FQNEAQ (reference sequence).

This chain links TRBV7-9 with TRBJ1-1; no clear D. Germline CDR1 is SEHNR and CDR2 is FQNEAQ (reference sequence). V lost 3 bases and J lost 1, with 6 bases in between. The CDR3 extends over 13 amino acids. The CDR3 spells CASSLRKNTEAFF. The CDR3 DNA reads TGTGCCAGCAGCTTGCGGAAGAACACTGAAGCTTTCTTT.

The CDR3 loop is CASSDLGRGTGNTIYF. The CDR3 bases are TGTGCCAGCAGTGACTTGGGCAGGGGGACTGGAAACACCATATATTTT. The chain carries TRBV6-1 and TRBJ1-3, with 7 bases aligning to TRBD1. Looked up from germline, CDR1 is MNHNS and CDR2 is SASEGT. CDR3 length: 16 amino acids. With V trimmed by 3 bases and J by 2 bases, 7 bases remained unmatched.

The chain carries TRBV4-2 and TRBJ2-5, with 10 positions matching TRBD1. V was pared by 0 bases and J by 4 bases, with 5 bases of the junction left unmatched. Germline V gives CDR1 LGHNA, CDR2 YNFKEQ. This CDR3 is built from 16 residues. Here the CDR3 reads CASSQEGQGSRETQYF. For the CDR3, the DNA is TGTGCCAGCAGCCAAGAGGGACAGGGGTCCCGAGAGACCCAGTACTTC.

The chain combines TRBV28 with TRBJ2-5; 8 positions match TRBD1. Germline V gene lookup returns CDR1 MDHEN and CDR2 SYDVKM. The CDR3 runs to 13 residues. Losses at the gene ends were 6 bases for V and 4 bases for J; bases not matched to a gene: 4. CDR3 sequence (DNA): TGTGCCAGCAGACCACAGGGGGGAGAGACCCAGTACTTC. As protein: CASRPQGGETQYF.

This sequence joins TRBV4-1 and TRBJ1-2; 7 bases fit TRBD1. Trimming removed 3 bases from V and 4 bases from J; junction bases left unmatched: 11. This CDR3 is 16 amino acids long. Germline assignment: CDR1 MGHRA and CDR2 YSYEKL. The chain's CDR3 is CASSQGITGVSYGYTF. CDR3 bases: TGCGCCAGCAGCCAGGGGATTACAGGGGTGAGCTATGGCTACACCTTC.